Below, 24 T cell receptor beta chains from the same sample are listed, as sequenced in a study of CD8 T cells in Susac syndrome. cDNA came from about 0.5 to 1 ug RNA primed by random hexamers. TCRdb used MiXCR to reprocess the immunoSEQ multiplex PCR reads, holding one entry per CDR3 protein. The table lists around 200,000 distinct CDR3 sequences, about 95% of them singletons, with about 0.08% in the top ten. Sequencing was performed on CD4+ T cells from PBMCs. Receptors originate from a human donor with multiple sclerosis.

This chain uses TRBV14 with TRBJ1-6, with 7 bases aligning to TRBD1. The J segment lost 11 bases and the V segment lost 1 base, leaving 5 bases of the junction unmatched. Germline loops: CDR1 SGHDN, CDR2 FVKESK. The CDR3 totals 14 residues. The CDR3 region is CASSQAGGRTPLHF. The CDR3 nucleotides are TGTGCCAGCAGCCAAGCAGGGGGTCGAACACCCCTCCACTTT.

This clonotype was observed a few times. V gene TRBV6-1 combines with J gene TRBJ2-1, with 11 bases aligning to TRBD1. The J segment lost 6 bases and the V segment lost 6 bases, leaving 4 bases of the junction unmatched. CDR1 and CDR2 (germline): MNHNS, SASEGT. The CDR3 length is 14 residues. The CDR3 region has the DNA TGTGCCAGCAGGCCAGGGACAGGGGGCAATGAGCAGTTCTTC. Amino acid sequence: CASRPGTGGNEQFF.

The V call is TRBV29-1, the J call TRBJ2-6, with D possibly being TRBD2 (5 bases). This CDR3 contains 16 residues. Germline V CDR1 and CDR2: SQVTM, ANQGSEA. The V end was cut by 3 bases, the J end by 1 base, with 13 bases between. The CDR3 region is CSVDGGSRSGANVLTF. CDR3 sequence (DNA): TGCAGCGTTGATGGTGGGAGCCGGTCTGGGGCCAACGTCCTGACTTTC.

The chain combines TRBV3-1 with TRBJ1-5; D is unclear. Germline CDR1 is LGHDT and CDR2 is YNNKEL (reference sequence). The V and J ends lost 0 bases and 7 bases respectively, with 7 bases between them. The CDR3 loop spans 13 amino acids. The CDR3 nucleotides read TGTGCCAGCAGCCAAGACCCTCGCCAGCCCCAGCATTTT. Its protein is CASSQDPRQPQHF.

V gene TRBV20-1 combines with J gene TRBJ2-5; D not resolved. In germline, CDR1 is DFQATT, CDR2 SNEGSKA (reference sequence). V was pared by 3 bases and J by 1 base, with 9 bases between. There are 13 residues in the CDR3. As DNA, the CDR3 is TGCAGTGCTAGTTGGGGATCCCAAGAGACCCAGTACTTC. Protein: CSASWGSQETQYF.

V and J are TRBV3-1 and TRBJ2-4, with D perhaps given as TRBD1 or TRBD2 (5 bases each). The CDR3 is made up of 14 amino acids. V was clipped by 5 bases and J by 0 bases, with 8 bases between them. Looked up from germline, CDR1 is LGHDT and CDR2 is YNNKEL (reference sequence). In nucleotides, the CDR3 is TGTGCCAGCAGCGTGGGGGAAGCCAAAAACATTCAGTACTTC. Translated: CASSVGEAKNIQYF. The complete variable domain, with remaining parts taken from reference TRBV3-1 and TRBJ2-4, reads DTAVSQTPKYLVTQMGNDKSIKCEQNLGHDTMYWYKQDSKKFLKIMFSYNNKELIINETVPNRFSPKSPDKAHLNLHINSLELGDSAVYFCASSVGEAKNIQYFGAGTRLSVL.

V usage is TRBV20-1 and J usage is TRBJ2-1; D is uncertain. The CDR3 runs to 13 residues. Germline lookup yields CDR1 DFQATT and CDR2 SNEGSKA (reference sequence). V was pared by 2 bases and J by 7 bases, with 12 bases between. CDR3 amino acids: CSARRPQGNEQFF. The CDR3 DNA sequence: TGCAGTGCTAGACGCCCCCAAGGAAATGAGCAGTTCTTC.

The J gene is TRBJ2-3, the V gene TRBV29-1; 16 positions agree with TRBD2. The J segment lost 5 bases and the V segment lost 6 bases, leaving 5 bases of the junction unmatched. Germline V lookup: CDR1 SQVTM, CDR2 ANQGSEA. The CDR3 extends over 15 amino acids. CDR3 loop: CSVTGTSGGVDTQYF. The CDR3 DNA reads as TGCAGCGTGACCGGGACTAGCGGGGGGGTAGATACGCAGTATTTT.

The CDR3 DNA reads TGTGCCAGCAGCGAGCGGTTTTTTGAGGCCCTCCACTTT. This codes for CASSERFFEALHF. This rearrangement joins TRBV7-9 to TRBJ1-6; D unresolved. CDR1 and CDR2 from the germline V gene are SEHNR and FQNEAQ (reference sequence). Between the trimmed V and J ends, which lost 5 bases and 14 bases, there was a span of 16 bases. CDR3 length equals 13 residues.

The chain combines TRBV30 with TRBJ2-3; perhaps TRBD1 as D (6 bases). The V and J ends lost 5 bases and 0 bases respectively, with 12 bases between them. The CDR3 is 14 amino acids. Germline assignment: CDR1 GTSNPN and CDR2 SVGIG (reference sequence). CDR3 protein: CAWGRTASTDTQYF. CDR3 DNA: TGTGCCTGGGGCCGGACAGCTAGCACAGATACGCAGTATTTT.

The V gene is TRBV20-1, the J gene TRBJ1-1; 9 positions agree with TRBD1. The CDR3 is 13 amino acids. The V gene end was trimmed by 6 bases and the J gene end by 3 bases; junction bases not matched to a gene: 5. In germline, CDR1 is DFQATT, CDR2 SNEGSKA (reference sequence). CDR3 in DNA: TGCAGTGCGAATGACAGGGGGTACACTGAAGCTTTCTTT. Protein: CSANDRGYTEAFF.

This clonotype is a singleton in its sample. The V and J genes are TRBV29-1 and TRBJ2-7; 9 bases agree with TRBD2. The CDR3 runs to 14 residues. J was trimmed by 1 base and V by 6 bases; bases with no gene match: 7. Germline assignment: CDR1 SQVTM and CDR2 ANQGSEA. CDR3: CSVAASGESYEQYF. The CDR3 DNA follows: TGCAGCGTAGCCGCTAGCGGGGAGTCCTACGAGCAGTACTTC.

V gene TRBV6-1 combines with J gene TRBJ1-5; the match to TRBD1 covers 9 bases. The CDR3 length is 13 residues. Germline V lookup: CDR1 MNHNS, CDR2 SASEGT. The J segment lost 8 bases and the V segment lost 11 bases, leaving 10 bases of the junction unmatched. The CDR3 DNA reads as TGTGCCTCTCGGGACAGGGTTAGTGAGCCCCAGCATTTT. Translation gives CASRDRVSEPQHF.

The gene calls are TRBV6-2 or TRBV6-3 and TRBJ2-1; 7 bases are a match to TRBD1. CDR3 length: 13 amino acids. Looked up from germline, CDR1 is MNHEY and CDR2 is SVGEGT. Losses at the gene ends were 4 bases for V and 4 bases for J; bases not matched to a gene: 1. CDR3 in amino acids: CASSWGQYNEQFF. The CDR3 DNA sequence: TGTGCCAGCAGTTGGGGACAGTACAATGAGCAGTTCTTC.

The CDR3 protein is CASSWDSYTGELFF. CDR3 nucleotides: TGTGCCAGCAGCTGGGACAGCTACACCGGGGAGCTGTTTTTT. The chain carries TRBV6-6 and TRBJ2-2; 7 bases are a match to TRBD1. Germline CDR1 and CDR2: MNHNY and SVGAGI (reference sequence). J lost 3 bases, V lost 6 bases, and 4 bases had no gene match. The CDR3 spans 14 residues.

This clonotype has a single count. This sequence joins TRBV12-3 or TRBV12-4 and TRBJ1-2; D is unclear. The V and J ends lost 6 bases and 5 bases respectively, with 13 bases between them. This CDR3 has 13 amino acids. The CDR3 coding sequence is TGTGCCAGCAGCTACGGCGGGGAATATGGCTACACCTTC. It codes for CASSYGGEYGYTF.

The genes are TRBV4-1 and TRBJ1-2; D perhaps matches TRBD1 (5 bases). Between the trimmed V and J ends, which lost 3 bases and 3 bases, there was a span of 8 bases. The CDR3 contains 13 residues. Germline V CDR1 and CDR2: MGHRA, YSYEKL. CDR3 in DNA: TGCGCCAGCAGCCAGGTGACAGACTATGGCTACACCTTC. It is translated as CASSQVTDYGYTF.

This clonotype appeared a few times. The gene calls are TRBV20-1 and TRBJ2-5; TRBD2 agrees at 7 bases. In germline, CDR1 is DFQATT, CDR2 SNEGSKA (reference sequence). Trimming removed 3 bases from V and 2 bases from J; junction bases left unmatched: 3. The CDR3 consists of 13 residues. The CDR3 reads CSARDGGQETQYF. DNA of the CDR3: TGCAGTGCTAGGGACGGGGGGCAAGAGACCCAGTACTTC.

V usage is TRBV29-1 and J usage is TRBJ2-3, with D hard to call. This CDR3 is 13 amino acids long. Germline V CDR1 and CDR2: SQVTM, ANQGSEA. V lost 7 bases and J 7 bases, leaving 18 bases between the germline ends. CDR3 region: CSAAHPQVYTQYF. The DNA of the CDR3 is TGCAGCGCTGCACACCCGCAAGTCTATACGCAGTATTTT.

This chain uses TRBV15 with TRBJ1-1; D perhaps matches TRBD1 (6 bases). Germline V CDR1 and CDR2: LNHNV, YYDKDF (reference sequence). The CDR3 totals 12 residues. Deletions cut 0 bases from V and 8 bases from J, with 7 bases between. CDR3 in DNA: TGTGCCACCAGCAGAGACGGGACAGAAGCTTTCTTT. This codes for CATSRDGTEAFF.

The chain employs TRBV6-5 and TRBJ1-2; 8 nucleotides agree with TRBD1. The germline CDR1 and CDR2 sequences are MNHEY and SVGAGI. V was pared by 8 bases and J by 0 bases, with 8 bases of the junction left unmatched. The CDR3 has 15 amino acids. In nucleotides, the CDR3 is TGTGCCAGCGCCCCAGGGGGCTTGGCTAACTATGGCTACACCTTC. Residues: CASAPGGLANYGYTF.

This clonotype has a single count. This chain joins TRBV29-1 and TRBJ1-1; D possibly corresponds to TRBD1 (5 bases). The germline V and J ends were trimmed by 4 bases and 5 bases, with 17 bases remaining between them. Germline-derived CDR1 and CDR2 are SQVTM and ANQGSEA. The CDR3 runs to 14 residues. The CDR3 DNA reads TGCAGCGTTGTCAAGGGAGGTGGGGGGACTGAAGCTTTCTTT. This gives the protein CSVVKGGGGTEAFF.

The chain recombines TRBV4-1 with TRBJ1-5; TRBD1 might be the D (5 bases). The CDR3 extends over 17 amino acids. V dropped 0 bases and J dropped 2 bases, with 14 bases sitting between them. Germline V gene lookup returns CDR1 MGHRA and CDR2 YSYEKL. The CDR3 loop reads CASSQDHGAAGNQPQHF. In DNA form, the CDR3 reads TGCGCCAGCAGCCAAGATCACGGGGCGGCGGGCAATCAGCCCCAGCATTTT.

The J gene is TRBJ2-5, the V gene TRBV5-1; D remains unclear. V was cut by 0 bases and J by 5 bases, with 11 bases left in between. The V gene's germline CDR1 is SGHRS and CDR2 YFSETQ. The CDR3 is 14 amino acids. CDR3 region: CASSLESSGETQYF. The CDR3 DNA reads TGCGCCAGCAGCTTGGAGTCGAGTGGGGAGACCCAGTACTTC.